These T cell receptor beta chains were read from a single sample in a study of shared clonotypes between healthy human individuals. Using immunoSEQ multiplex PCR, the repertoire was profiled, and TCRdb retains in-frame clones only, with some absent. The sample holds approximately 2,000,000 clones, around 93% seen once. The sample consisted of naive CD8+ T cells from PBMCs. These receptors were obtained from a man aged 18 to 35 in good health. Some clones in this sample may be carry-over from other donors' samples. The CDR3 runs from the conserved cysteine through the conserved F or W. The D gene is left open where the match is weak. Clone size is given for some rows only: seen once, a few or many times, or a class if the clone is expanded.

size,J,V,D,CDR3,DNA
once,TRBJ1-6,TRBV6-1,NA,CASSEGFRASYNSPLHF,TGTGCCAGCAGTGAAGGGTTCCGGGCTTCCTATAATTCACCCCTCCACTTT
once,TRBJ2-1,TRBV11-3,TRBD2,CASSLGAGAPHNEQFF,TGTGCCAGCAGCTTAGGGGCGGGAGCGCCACACAATGAGCAGTTCTTC
NA,TRBJ2-3,TRBV4-1,TRBD2,CASSRSGTSGITDTQYF,TGCGCCAGCAGCCGTTCCGGGACTAGCGGAATCACAGATACGCAGTATTTT
NA,TRBJ2-7,TRBV7-6,TRBD1,CASSLEADRVISYEQYF,TGTGCCAGCAGCTTAGAGGCCGACAGGGTAATTTCCTACGAGCAGTACTTC
NA,TRBJ2-1,TRBV10-3,TRBD2,CAISERVGQGTSGSNEQFF,TGTGCCATCAGTGAAAGGGTGGGACAGGGGACTAGCGGGAGCAATGAGCAGTTCTTC
once,TRBJ2-7,TRBV7-9,NA,CASSSGLTVYEQYF,TGTGCCAGCAGCTCCGGACTGACAGTCTACGAGCAGTACTTC
NA,TRBJ1-5,TRBV28,NA,CAISSGRSYQPQHF,TGTGCCATTTCTTCCGGACGGTCCTATCAGCCCCAGCATTTT
NA,TRBJ2-3,TRBV7-8,NA,CASSPGGGSTDTQYF,TGTGCCAGCAGCCCCGGCGGCGGTAGCACAGATACGCAGTATTTT
NA,TRBJ1-2,TRBV6-6,NA,CASSYSGGMDGYTF,TGTGCCAGCAGTTACTCAGGGGGAATGGATGGCTACACCTTC
NA,TRBJ2-2,TRBV28,NA,CASRDFTGELFF,TGTGCCAGCAGGGACTTTACCGGGGAGCTGTTTTTT
NA,TRBJ2-3,TRBV29-1,NA,CSVRTSTDTQYF,TGCAGCGTTCGGACTAGCACAGATACGCAGTATTTT
NA,TRBJ2-3,TRBV9,TRBD1,CASSVAQGARDTQYF,TGTGCCAGCAGCGTAGCCCAGGGGGCAAGAGATACGCAGTATTTT
NA,TRBJ2-3,TRBV25-1,NA,CASRGDTQYF,TGTGCCAGCCGGGGGGATACGCAGTATTTT
NA,TRBJ2-7,TRBV6-1,NA,CASTWAGRSYEQYF,TGTGCCAGCACTTGGGCAGGGAGGTCCTACGAGCAGTACTTC